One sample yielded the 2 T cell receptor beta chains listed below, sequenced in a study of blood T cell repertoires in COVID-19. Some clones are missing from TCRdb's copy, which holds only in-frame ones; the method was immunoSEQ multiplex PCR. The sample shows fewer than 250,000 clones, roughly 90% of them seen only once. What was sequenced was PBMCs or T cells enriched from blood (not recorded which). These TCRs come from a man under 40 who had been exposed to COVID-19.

Here the CDR3 reads CASSLEGSGTEAFF. The CDR3 DNA follows: TGTGCCAGCAGCTTGGAGGGGTCGGGCACTGAAGCTTTCTTT. This chain joins TRBV7-9 and TRBJ1-1, with a possible D match to TRBD1 (5 bases). Germline CDR1 and CDR2: SEHNR and FQNEAQ (reference sequence). CDR3 size: 14 residues. The V and J ends lost 3 bases and 4 bases respectively, with 12 bases between them.

The CDR3 reads CASSGTSGTDTQYF. In nucleotides, the CDR3 is TGTGCCAGCAGCGGGACTAGCGGCACAGATACGCAGTATTTT. This chain uses TRBV7-2 with TRBJ2-3; 10 bases agree with TRBD2. The CDR3 totals 14 residues. Germline CDR1 and CDR2: SGHTA and FQGNSA. Trimming took 5 bases from V and 1 from J; bases not matched to a gene: 0.